This TCR beta chain was captured in a study of PD-1 blockade in classical Hodgkin lymphoma. Turning to this clone: Its antigen is unidentified.

Time point: cycle 4 day 1 (C4D1), after less than 7 weeks of nivolumab. All the patients suffered relapse after autologous stem cell transplantation, and brentuximab vedotin exposure differed. Generated by immunoSEQ multiplex PCR, the TCRdb table keeps only in-frame clones and is missing some. The profile shows fewer than 25,000 clones, approximately 65% of them singletons. Overall study findings and caveats: Significantly greater TCR diversity emerged by C4D1 in CD4+ cells but not CD8+ cells.

The CDR3 runs to 14 residues. The V gene's germline CDR1 is SQVTM and CDR2 ANQGSEA. V lost 5 bases, J lost 0 bases, and 12 bases lay in between. The receptor's source is a human donor with classical Hodgkin lymphoma. Here the sequenced sample was peripheral blood mononuclear cells (PBMCs), taken before the fourth cycle of nivolumab. The chain recombines TRBV29-1 with TRBJ2-3; no firm D call. As DNA, the CDR3 is TGCAGCGTTTCCGACCCCTTTAGCACAGATACGCAGTATTTT. This codes for CSVSDPFSTDTQYF.